A selection of T cell receptor beta chains follows, all from one sample in a study of technical replicates of blood from a few donors. The repertoire was sequenced with immunoSEQ multiplex PCR; TCRdb's copy has only in-frame clones and lacks some. The repertoire holds 79,000 or so clones, with 95% to 98% as singletons. Material: T cells isolated from PBMCs. The receptors were sampled from a human donor in good health. Both conserved end residues are trimmed from each CDR3. The order of the fields is V gene, CDR3 protein.

TRBV4-3 | ASSLGYGTKDEQF
TRBV27 | ASTNSPGTGYGYT
TRBV5-4 | ASSLEGGRNTGELF
TRBV6-1 | ASNAGQANQPQH
TRBV6-5 | GAAQTAATGNTIY
TRBV20-1 | SAPQYNEQF
TRBV9 | ASSPPEGSTEAF
TRBV15 | ATSRLSGRGADTQY
TRBV4-1 | ASSQQPLGQAKWTEAF
TRBV4-3 | ASSQPTGAVSGNTIY
TRBV30 | ACGRGGSTDTQY
TRBV6-1 | ASSEARRGYEQY
TRBV2 | ASRGRDINTDTQY
TRBV7-9 | ASSLGASGASGWSLEQF
TRBV15 | ATSSPGLAGHYNEQF
TRBV15 | ATSRGSGVRYGYT
TRBV4-1 | ASSQSGLAALAYNEQF
TRBV5-1 | ASSLEDPGADTQY
TRBV5-1 | ASTRGGSSYNEQF
TRBV9 | ASSVGDIPEQY
TRBV11-2 | ASSSGYEQY
TRBV29-1 | SYRELGIGKQF
TRBV18 | ASSLAGTGYEQF
TRBV6-5 | ASKGQISGNTIY
TRBV6-5 | ASSPYQAMNTEAF
TRBV10-3 | ANRASEAYEQY
TRBV5-6 | ASSLGGAANYGYT
TRBV18 | ASSPQETQY
TRBV7-9 | ASTEVEETQY
TRBV7-9 | ASSLLGERDTEAF
TRBV11-3 | ASSLSGRGDTQY
TRBV5-6 | ASSPGHNYGYT
TRBV6-5 | ASTKDRGNEQF
TRBV29-1 | SVEGDQGAQKGWYGETQY
TRBV28 | ASTASGGAVDEQY
TRBV7-3 | ASSVSGRGTDTQY
TRBV5-6 | ASRMQDREETQY
TRBV5-1 | ASSLDSSGRAGTDTQY
TRBV19 | ASSMDLQGAGEGYT
TRBV11-2 | ASSSQAGTGYEQY
TRBV5-6 | ASSWNPTGVGAEAF
TRBV4-1 | ASSQGGLAGGTYNEQF
TRBV11-3 | ASSAYSGTDTQY
TRBV5-4 | ASSPSGVIGEQY
TRBV19 | ASSTTGIGTSGVRAYEQY